The 18 T cell receptor beta chains reported below all come from one sample, sequenced in a study of blood T cell repertoires in COVID-19. TCRdb keeps only in-frame clones here, not all; method: immunoSEQ multiplex PCR. The table has around 170,000 clones, 85% to 95% seen once; the top ten hold around 0.5%. The material sequenced was peripheral blood. The receptor source for this set is a man between 50 and 59 years old with acute or convalescent COVID-19.

The rearrangement links TRBV5-4 to TRBJ2-5, with a tentative D call TRBD2 (5 bases). There are 16 residues in the CDR3. V lost 4 bases and J lost 1, with 17 bases in between. Germline values: CDR1 SGHNT, CDR2 YYREEE (reference sequence). As DNA, the CDR3 is TGTGCCAGCAGCCTTCGACTGGGCGGGCTCCAAGAGACCCAGTACTTC. Translated: CASSLRLGGLQETQYF.

The chain uses TRBV7-9 and TRBJ2-1; 10 bases are shared with TRBD2. Germline V gives CDR1 SEHNR, CDR2 FQNEAQ (reference sequence). CDR3 length: 16 amino acids. The J segment lost 6 bases and the V segment lost 5 bases, leaving 10 bases of the junction unmatched. CDR3 sequence: CASSQPGLARSNEQFF. The CDR3 DNA reads TGTGCCAGCAGCCAACCGGGACTAGCGAGGTCCAATGAGCAGTTCTTC.

The V gene is TRBV9, the J gene TRBJ2-1; 13 nucleotides line up with TRBD2. The CDR3 runs 18 residues. CDR1 is SGDLS and CDR2 is YYNGEE in the germline V gene. Losses at the gene ends were 4 bases for V and 4 bases for J; bases not matched to a gene: 11. CDR3 loop: CASSRTSGSRLIYNEQFF. In DNA, the CDR3 is TGTGCCAGCAGCAGGACTAGCGGGAGTCGCCTTATTTACAATGAGCAGTTCTTC.

This chain uses TRBV29-1 with TRBJ1-1; D perhaps matches TRBD1 (6 bases). With 4 bases removed from V and 8 bases from J, the gap between germline ends came to 11 bases. In germline, CDR1 is SQVTM, CDR2 ANQGSEA. The CDR3 runs 11 residues. The CDR3 nucleotides read TGCAGCGTTGGGGGTACAGGGGAAGCTTTCTTT. It specifies CSVGGTGEAFF.

The V and J genes are TRBV4-2 and TRBJ2-3; D gene uncertain. Trimming left V 1 base short and J 3 bases short, with 5 bases between. The CDR3 loop spans 13 amino acids. Germline V CDR1 and CDR2: LGHNA, YNFKEQ. DNA for the CDR3: TGTGCCAGCAGCCAAGCCGGGACAGATACGCAGTATTTT. This gives the protein CASSQAGTDTQYF.

DNA of the CDR3: TGTGCCAGCAGCTTTCGCGGAGAGAACACTGAAGCTTTCTTT. Protein product: CASSFRGENTEAFF. This rearrangement joins TRBV7-2 to TRBJ1-1; D call uncertain. The V and J ends lost 3 bases and 1 base respectively, with 9 bases between them. This CDR3 contains 14 residues. The germline CDR1 and CDR2 sequences are SGHTA and FQGNSA.

The rearrangement links TRBV24-1 to TRBJ1-1, with a possible D match to TRBD1 (6 bases). V lost 8 bases and J lost 1, with 10 bases in between. The germline V gene encodes CDR1 KGHDR and CDR2 SFDVKD. The CDR3 loop spans 13 amino acids. The CDR3 DNA follows: TGTGCCACCATGCAGGGGCCGAACACTGAAGCTTTCTTT. Translated, it gives CATMQGPNTEAFF.

This clone was recorded a few times. The rearrangement joins TRBV19 to TRBJ1-6; D ambiguous. The CDR3 length is 12 residues. Germline CDR1 is LNHDA and CDR2 is SQIVND (reference sequence). Deletions cut 3 bases from V and 7 bases from J, with 4 bases between. The CDR3 protein is CASSMQNSPLHF. DNA of the CDR3: TGTGCCAGTAGTATGCAGAATTCACCCCTCCACTTT.

A remark on this clone: The same CDR3 also results from other DNA sequences found in this sample. V gene TRBV19 combines with J gene TRBJ2-6; 7 nucleotides agree with TRBD1. The germline V gene encodes CDR1 LNHDA and CDR2 SQIVND (reference sequence). This CDR3 comprises 15 residues. The V and J ends lost 5 bases and 0 bases, in that order; junction bases with no gene match: 1. In DNA, the CDR3 is TGTGCCAGTAGTCCAGGGGGCTCTGGGGCCAACGTCCTGACTTTC. The encoded protein is CASSPGGSGANVLTF.

The chain combines TRBV7-9 with TRBJ2-3, with 10 bases matching TRBD2. The CDR3 runs to 15 residues. V was pared by 7 bases and J by 2 bases, with 6 bases of the junction left unmatched. Looked up from germline, CDR1 is SEHNR and CDR2 is FQNEAQ (reference sequence). In DNA, the CDR3 is TGTGCCAGCAACCATCTAGCGGGGGACACAGATACGCAGTATTTT. Translated, it gives CASNHLAGDTDTQYF.

The V call is TRBV28, the J call TRBJ2-3; 7 nucleotides line up with TRBD2. CDR1 MDHEN and CDR2 SYDVKM come from the germline V gene. The CDR3 has 17 residues. The J segment lost 1 base and the V segment lost 2 bases, leaving 9 bases of the junction unmatched. CDR3 sequence (DNA): TGTGCCAGCAGTTTAAACCCGGGAGGTTTTCGCACAGATACGCAGTATTTT. Translation gives CASSLNPGGFRTDTQYF.

V usage is TRBV4-3 and J usage is TRBJ2-5, with a weak D call TRBD2 (5 bases). CDR3 length: 13 amino acids. Trimming pared 2 bases from V and 2 bases from J, leaving 6 bases between. CDR1 LGHNA and CDR2 YSLEER come from the germline V gene. CDR3 loop: CASSQPGQETQYF. As DNA, the CDR3 is TGCGCCAGCAGCCAACCGGGACAAGAGACCCAGTACTTC.

This sequence joins TRBV6-5 and TRBJ1-3; D remains unclear. This CDR3 is 15 amino acids long. Trimming removed 6 bases at V and 4 bases at J, with 16 bases between. From germline, CDR1 is MNHEY and CDR2 SVGAGI. In DNA, the CDR3 is TGTGCCAGCAGAACCCAAACGGGTCCCGGAAACACCATATATTTT. This codes for CASRTQTGPGNTIYF.

V usage is TRBV5-1 and J usage is TRBJ2-4; D unresolved. The CDR3 contains 19 residues. Per germline, CDR1 SGHRS and CDR2 YFSETQ. V lost 4 bases, J lost 0 bases, and 23 bases lay in between. CDR3: CASSLFGSEDLLAKNIQYF. The CDR3 nucleotides read TGCGCCAGCAGCCTCTTTGGGTCAGAAGACTTACTAGCCAAAAACATTCAGTACTTC.

The sample holds one count of this clone. The rearrangement uses TRBV15 and TRBJ1-5; D not resolved. Germline CDR1 reads LNHNV; CDR2 reads YYDKDF (reference sequence). The CDR3 totals 12 residues. The CDR3 reads CGNSRSNQPQHF. DNA of the CDR3: TGTGGCAACTCGAGGAGCAATCAGCCCCAGCATTTT.

The rearrangement uses TRBV6-1 and TRBJ1-2, with D possibly being TRBD1 (5 bases). Trimming removed 3 bases at V and 4 bases at J, with 12 bases between. Germline-derived CDR1 and CDR2 are MNHNS and SASEGT. CDR3 length: 14 amino acids. The DNA for the CDR3 is TGTGCCAGCAGTGATGGGGGGTTAGGCTATGGCTACACCTTC. Translation gives CASSDGGLGYGYTF.

The CDR3 nucleotides are TGTGCCAGCAGAGGTCTCGGGGGTGGGGCCAACGTCCTGACTTTC. Protein product: CASRGLGGGANVLTF. V is TRBV27 and J is TRBJ2-6, with D perhaps TRBD2 (6 bases). The V gene's germline CDR1 is MNHEY and CDR2 SMNVEV (reference sequence). This CDR3 has 15 residues. V lost 6 bases to trimming and J lost 3 bases, with 12 bases between them.

The CDR3 DNA is TGTGCCAGCAGCCAAGATTGGATGGGGGGGCGCGCTTTCTTT. It yields the protein CASSQDWMGGRAFF. The rearrangement links TRBV4-2 to TRBJ1-1, with D perhaps matching TRBD1 (6 bases). Germline V lookup: CDR1 LGHNA, CDR2 YNFKEQ. V lost 0 bases and J 11 bases, leaving 16 bases between the germline ends. The CDR3 contains 14 residues.